This T cell receptor (beta chain) was sequenced for a study of cytomegalovirus exposure and HLA in healthy donors (TCRdb year 2017). Regarding the study in general: In an earlier analysis of about 560 of the donors, around 300 Gb of sequence data and 90 million to 130 million unique TCR beta sequences from roughly 180 million T cells were reported. The study aimed to test whether cataloging public T cell receptors could reveal signatures of past pathogen exposure. The number of donors typed differed by locus, with roughly 629-640 for A, B, C, DRB1 and DQB1, approximately 500 for DQA1, 600 to 610 for DPA1, and some 470 for DPB1. Both class I and class II loci were covered by HLA typing, at four-digit resolution. To predict cytomegalovirus infection status, the study brought together high-throughput TCR immunosequencing, statistical association of individual TCRs with disease status, and machine learning. Donor age, sex, ethnicity and CMV serostatus were compiled together with the repertoire data. Roughly five DR-DQ haplotypes were handled as single units for association and clustering because linkage in the cohort was strong. To decide whether each TCR beta V gene segment behaved as functional or pseudogenic, an earlier analysis of some 540 of the donors relied on high-throughput TCR beta sequencing. In a later analysis, previously published TCR beta repertoires from 500 to 750 donors were re-analyzed and high-resolution HLA genotyping was added so that TCR occurrence patterns could be studied. A later genetic analysis used genome-wide SNP genotypes for about 65% of the roughly 670 donors, treating that subset as a discovery cohort. A separate validation cohort of 90 to 150 different subjects was used in addition to the roughly 670-subject first cohort. Of the approximately 400 genotyped donors, approximately 81% were placed in the genetic ancestry cluster associated with self-reported Caucasian donors. Rather than drawing on any new phenotypic data, the later analysis identified candidate immune exposures from TCR beta sequences and the way those sequences occurred across donors. Across approximately 420 genotyped donors of the cohort, an average of about 200,000 unique TCR beta nucleotide sequences per donor were sequenced, and around 19% of those sequences were non-productive. The T cell repertoires of 666 subjects were profiled by immunosequencing and related to cytomegalovirus serostatus. Roughly 300 gigabases of sequencing data and some 85 million unique TCR sequences were included in an early release covering roughly 600 HLA-typed donors. All discovery cohort repertoires had been generated using a single sequencing platform.

The cohort consisted of some 670 healthy bone marrow donors. At the time of sampling, every cohort member was nominally healthy, though immune exposures that went unrecorded were likely present. The donor was CMV seropositive and belonged to the group of about 290 seropositive cohort members. Every donor gave a peripheral blood sample, and the peripheral blood mononuclear cells from that sample were used for TCR beta sequencing. The Qiagen DNeasy Blood Extraction Kit was used to extract genomic DNA from the blood cell samples. What the work shows at the level of the full study, not this receptor alone: A later analysis found that TCR association rates varied across HLA loci, with DRB1 alleles showing the most associated TCRs and HLA-C alleles the fewest. This cohort had only TCR beta chains sequenced, and the lack of alpha or paired-chain data limited which features could be detected. A further reported finding was that TCR beta sequences accurately predicted the HLA-A and HLA-B alleles for most subjects in the first cohort. Strong co-occurrence of HLA alleles, especially DR and DQ, made assigning TCR associations to individual alleles difficult. A group of highly shared sequence variants was considered likely to be a technical artifact of the sequencing pipeline. Some IMGT-functional V segments, including TRBV6-2 and TRBV6-3, could not be distinguished by the 87-base-pair reads and were therefore excluded. Correlated functional status among segregating V segments might reflect linkage disequilibrium, but an unknown experimental factor could not be ruled out. A later analysis associated about 16,000 TCR beta sequences with specific HLA alleles at a false discovery rate of 0.05. The study gave a list of more than 150 TCR beta chains associated with cytomegalovirus. It was suggested by the authors that the approach could potentially be generalized to other disease states and immunological phenotypes. Broadly in line with IMGT annotations, most TCR beta V segments showed up in productive rearrangements about 87% or about 30% of the time in an earlier analysis of 587 of the donors. Sequencing depth was assumed to be roughly uniform across donors in the presence/absence analyses, though that assumption may not hold. The classifier was reported to diagnose cytomegalovirus status with high specificity and sensitivity in both the original and validation cohorts. Because counts were too low, about 18 rarely observed V segments, including chromosome 9 orphons, were excluded from the earlier analysis of several hundred of the donors. A later genetic analysis reported fewer N-insertions in productive TCRs among donors in an Asian-associated ancestry cluster than the roughly 640-donor mean. Most TCR sequences were seen in very few donors, while some public TCRs were found in many individuals. Because some donors lacked HLA typing at each locus, the association tests relied only on the typed subset. The only immune exposure information available for the cohort was CMV serostatus. In a later analysis, most CMV-associated TCR beta chains were found to appear HLA-restricted, with HLA associations seemingly driven largely by CMV exposure. In vitro tests confirmed that a few of the cytomegalovirus-associated TCR beta chains recognize cytomegalovirus antigens. In a later genetic analysis, a missense DCLRE1C variant was associated with V-gene and J-gene trimming of TCR beta chains, and the association was replicated in an independent cohort. In a later analysis, HLA-associated TCR beta chains showed more clonal expansion and lower generation probabilities than non-associated chains that were equally common. A later analysis reported that several top co-occurrence clusters appeared linked to parvovirus B19, influenza, CMV and Epstein-Barr virus.

Comments on this clone: The clone's antigen remains unknown.

Library preparation employed the immunoSEQ multiplex PCR assay. The multiplex PCR relied on a mix of 60 forward primers for TCR Vbeta segments and 13 reverse primers for TCR Jbeta segments. Amplification of the CDR3 region of rearranged TCR beta genes was performed with a multiplex PCR assay on genomic DNA. The Illumina HiSeq System was used to sequence the amplified TCR beta libraries as 87-base-pair reads. The study's own analysis went as follows. A later analysis tallied about 77 million unique TCR beta chains across the 666 repertoires, and roughly 11 million of those chains were shared by two or more donors. To remove PCR and sequencing errors, raw reads were error-corrected and collapsed into unique sequences using a nearest-neighbor algorithm that merged closely related sequences. CDR3 sequences were aligned to IMGT reference sequences to assign V, D and J gene segments. For a sequence to be retained, a match of at least six nucleotides was required to both a V gene segment and a J gene segment. Rearrangements were called productive when the CDR3 lacked stop codons and stayed in frame with V and J; all others were non-productive. CDR3 was defined by IMGT convention, running from the second conserved V-encoded cysteine to the conserved J-encoded phenylalanine. Sequences without an unambiguous match to a single V gene segment were excluded from the earlier analysis of 450 to 650 of the donors. An earlier analysis of around 600 of the donors classified V segments as functional when productive rearrangements were above 56.7% and as segregating when the standard deviation between donors was above 5%. A statistical classification framework was developed to diagnose cytomegalovirus status using the catalog of TCR beta chain sequences. V and J gene assignment, in a later analysis, came from comparing TCR nucleotide sequences with IMGT/GENE-DB human TR gene sequences. The TCRdist pipeline was used in a later analysis to assign CDR3 sequences and most-parsimonious VDJ recombination scenarios. A later analysis defined each TCR beta chain by its CDR3 amino acid sequence plus V-gene family, and excluded reads lacking a unique V-gene family. In a later analysis, 450 to 600 highly shared, low-generation-probability nucleotide sequences were removed to address suspected cross-contamination and a sequencing artifact. In a later analysis, a clonal expansion index was calculated for each public chain from normalized within-repertoire ranks of inferred template counts. In a later analysis, generation probabilities were computed using a VDJ recombination model fitted to out-of-frame rearrangements, and the results were checked against IGoR. In a later analysis, hypergeometric tests were used to score TCR-TCR, TCR-HLA and TCR-CMV co-occurrence, with a repertoire-size bias correction applied to TCR pairs. False discovery rates were estimated in a later analysis by permuting HLA or CMV assignments 20 times. A later analysis grouped co-occurring TCRs with DBSCAN, adding TCRdist sequence similarity when clustering within HLA-allele-positive subsets. For co-occurrence clustering, repertoires with fewer than 30,000 or more than 120,000 public chains were excluded, along with roughly 5 repertoires with anomalous nucleotide sharing. This is the immuneACCESS table as TCRdb keeps it, with only in-frame sequences that have V and J called. A part of the clones is gone; compared with another copy, unresolved V genes explain less than half, and the rest is unexplained. V, J and clone size were drawn from that table, and D and trimming were deduced from the DNA. The record for this sample contains over 200,000 clones. More than 0.75% of the sample goes to the ten largest clones.

V trim: 5 bases; J trim: 2 bases; unmatched bases: 3. CDR1 and CDR2 were assigned from the germline V gene (reference sequence) as LNHDA and SQIVND. The cysteine opens and the phenylalanine closes a CDR3 of 14 amino acids. Only the CDR3 region is kept as DNA, spanning 42 bases read in frame from base 1. This sequence was found in a young woman in good health and CMV-seropositive. The chain uses TRBV19 and TRBJ2-1; the central 7 bases match TRBD1. Sequenced material: PBMCs. The DNA sequence is given as TGTGCCAGTAGTCCCGGGACAGCCTACAATGAGCAGTTCTTC. This sequence encodes CASSPGTAYNEQFF.